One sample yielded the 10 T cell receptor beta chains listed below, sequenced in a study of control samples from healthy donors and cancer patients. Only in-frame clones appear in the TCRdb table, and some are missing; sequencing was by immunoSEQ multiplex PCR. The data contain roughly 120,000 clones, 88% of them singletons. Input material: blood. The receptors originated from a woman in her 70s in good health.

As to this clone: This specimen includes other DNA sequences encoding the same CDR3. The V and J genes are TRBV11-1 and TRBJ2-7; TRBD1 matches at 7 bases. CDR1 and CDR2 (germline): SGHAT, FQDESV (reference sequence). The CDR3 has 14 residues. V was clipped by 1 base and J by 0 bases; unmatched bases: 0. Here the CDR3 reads CASSLDRGSYEQYF. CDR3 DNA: TGTGCCAGCAGCTTAGACAGGGGCTCCTACGAGCAGTACTTC.

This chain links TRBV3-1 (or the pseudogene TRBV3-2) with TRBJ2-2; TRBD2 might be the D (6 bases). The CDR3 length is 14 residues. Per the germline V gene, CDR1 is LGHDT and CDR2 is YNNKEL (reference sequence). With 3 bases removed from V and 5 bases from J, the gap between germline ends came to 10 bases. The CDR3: CASSQAGWTGELFF. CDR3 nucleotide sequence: TGTGCCAGCAGCCAGGCGGGATGGACCGGGGAGCTGTTTTTT.

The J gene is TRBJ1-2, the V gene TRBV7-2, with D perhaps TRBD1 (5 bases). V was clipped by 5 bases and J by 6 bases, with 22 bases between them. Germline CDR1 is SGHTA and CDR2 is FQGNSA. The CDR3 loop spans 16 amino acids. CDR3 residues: CASSLGTLRGENGYTF. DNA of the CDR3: TGTGCCAGCAGCCTAGGCACGCTGAGGGGTGAGAATGGCTACACCTTC.

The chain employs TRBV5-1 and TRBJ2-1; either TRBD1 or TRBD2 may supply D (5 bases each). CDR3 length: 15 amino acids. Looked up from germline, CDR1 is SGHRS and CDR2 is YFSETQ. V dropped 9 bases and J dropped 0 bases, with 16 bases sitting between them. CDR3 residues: CATSPDGGSYNEQFF. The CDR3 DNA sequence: TGCGCCACCTCGCCCGATGGGGGCTCCTACAATGAGCAGTTCTTC.

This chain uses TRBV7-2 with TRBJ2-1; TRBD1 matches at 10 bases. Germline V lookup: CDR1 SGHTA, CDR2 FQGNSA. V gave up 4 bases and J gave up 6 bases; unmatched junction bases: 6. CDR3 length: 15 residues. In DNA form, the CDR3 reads TGTGCCAGCAGCTCCGGGACAGGGGCACTCAATGAGCAGTTCTTC. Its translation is CASSSGTGALNEQFF.

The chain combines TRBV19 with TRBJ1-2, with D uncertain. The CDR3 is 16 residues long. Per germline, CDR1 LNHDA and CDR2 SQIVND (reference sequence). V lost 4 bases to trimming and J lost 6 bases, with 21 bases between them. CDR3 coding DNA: TGTGCCAGTAGTAAAGCTTCCGGCAACTCCATACATGGCTACACCTTC. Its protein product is CASSKASGNSIHGYTF.

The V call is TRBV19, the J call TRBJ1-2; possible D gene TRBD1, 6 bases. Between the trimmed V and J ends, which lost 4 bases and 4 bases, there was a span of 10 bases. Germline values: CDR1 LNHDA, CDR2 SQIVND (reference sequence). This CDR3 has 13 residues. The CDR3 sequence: CASSTQGIYGYTF. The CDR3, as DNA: TGTGCCAGTAGTACACAGGGAATCTATGGCTACACCTTC.

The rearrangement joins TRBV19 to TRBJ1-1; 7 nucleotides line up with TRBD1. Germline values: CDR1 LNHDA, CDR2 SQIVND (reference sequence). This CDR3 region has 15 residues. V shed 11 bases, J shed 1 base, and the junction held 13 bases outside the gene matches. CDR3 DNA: TGTGCCGCCTTCAGGGGGAACATGTGGAACACTGAAGCTTTCTTT. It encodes CAAFRGNMWNTEAFF. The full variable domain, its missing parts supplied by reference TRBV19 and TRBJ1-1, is DGGITQSPKYLFRKEGQNVTLSCEQNLNHDAMYWYRQDPGQGLRLIYYSQIVNDFQKGDIAEGYSVSREKKESFPLTVTSAQKNPTAFYLCAAFRGNMWNTEAFFGQGTRLTVV.

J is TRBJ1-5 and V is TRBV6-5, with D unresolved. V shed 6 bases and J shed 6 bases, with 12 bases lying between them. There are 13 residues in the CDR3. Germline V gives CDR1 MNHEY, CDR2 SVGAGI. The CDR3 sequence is CASSRENRQPQHF. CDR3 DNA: TGTGCCAGCAGCCGGGAAAATCGTCAGCCCCAGCATTTT.

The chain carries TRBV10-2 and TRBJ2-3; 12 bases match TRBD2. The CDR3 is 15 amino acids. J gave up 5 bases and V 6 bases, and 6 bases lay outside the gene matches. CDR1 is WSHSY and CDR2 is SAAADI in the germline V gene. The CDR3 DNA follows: TGCGCCAGCAGGCCTAGCGGGGGGGATGGAGATACGCAGTATTTT. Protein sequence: CASRPSGGDGDTQYF.